What follows is one T cell receptor beta chain and its context. Authors' data handling: Reference gene primers were amplified, and this amplification served to estimate nucleated cell counts. The table came from immunoSEQ multiplex PCR; TCRdb's copy has only in-frame clones and leaves some out. V, J and clone size are those of that table, while D and trimming were read from the DNA. The data show 59,000 or so clones, 80% seen once. This record belongs to a study of blood T cell repertoires in COVID-19. Turning to the study itself: COVID-19 samples from acute and convalescent phases originated in the United States, Italy and Spain. Nucleic acid was either cDNA or gDNA, and it came from T cells, B-cell-depleted T cells, or PBMCs.

V lost 3 bases and J lost 2, with 6 bases in between. The V gene's germline CDR1 is SEHNR and CDR2 FQNEAQ (reference sequence). This CDR3 has 13 residues. V is TRBV7-9 and J is TRBJ2-3, with no clear D. The source material was peripheral blood. The receptor comes from a man aged 55 to 70 with acute or convalescent COVID-19. DNA for the CDR3: TGTGCCAGCAGCTTCCGGGTCACAGATACGCAGTATTTT. It specifies CASSFRVTDTQYF.